These 27 T cell receptor beta chains were sequenced from one sample in a study of blood T cell repertoires in COVID-19. Profiled with immunoSEQ multiplex PCR; TCRdb holds only in-frame clones, not every one. The repertoire holds some 350,000 clones, with 85% to 90% as singletons. Sequencing was done on a sample of peripheral blood. All receptors come from a woman in her 70s with COVID-19, enrolled during active disease.

This chain uses TRBV5-4 with TRBJ1-2, with TRBD1 identical over 9 bases. V dropped 1 base and J dropped 14; count of bases not matched to a gene: 6. CDR1 SGHNT and CDR2 YYREEE come from the germline V gene (reference sequence). This CDR3 spans 12 amino acids. CDR3 region: CASSLWTGAETF. The CDR3 nucleotides read TGTGCCAGCAGCTTGTGGACAGGGGCGGAAACCTTC.

J is TRBJ1-2 and V is TRBV12-3 or TRBV12-4; possible D gene TRBD1, 6 bases. Trimming removed 6 bases from V and 8 bases from J, with 16 bases in between. CDR3 length: 13 amino acids. The CDR3 region has the DNA TGTGCCAGCAGAAGGGACATCGATAACGGCTACACCTTC. Its protein is CASRRDIDNGYTF.

This CDR3 reads CASSPIPTGGLETQYF. Here the CDR3 DNA reads TGCGCCAGCAGCCCTATACCCACAGGGGGTTTGGAGACCCAGTACTTC. The chain uses TRBV5-1 and TRBJ2-5; TRBD1 matches at 8 bases. The CDR3 totals 16 residues. J was trimmed by 5 bases and V by 4 bases; bases with no gene match: 13. The germline gives CDR1 SGHRS, CDR2 YFSETQ.

This clone was detected once. The CDR3 is CAITGSPNQPQHF. The CDR3, as DNA: TGTGCCATAACAGGGAGCCCAAATCAGCCCCAGCATTTT. The chain carries TRBV2 and TRBJ1-5; D is perhaps TRBD1 (6 bases). The germline V and J ends were trimmed by 10 bases and 4 bases, with 14 bases remaining between them. The CDR3 totals 13 residues. Germline V gene lookup returns CDR1 SNHLY and CDR2 FYNNEI. The full variable domain, its missing parts supplied by reference TRBV2 and TRBJ1-5, is EPEVTQTPSHQVTQMGQEVILRCVPISNHLYFYWYRQILGQKVEFLVSFYNNEISEKSEIFDDQFSVERPDGSNFTLKIRSTKLEDSAMYFCAITGSPNQPQHFGDGTRLSIL.

V and J are TRBV29-1 and TRBJ1-2; the match to TRBD1 covers 12 bases. Germline V CDR1 and CDR2: SQVTM, ANQGSEA. V lost 0 bases to trimming and J lost 7 bases; unmatched junction nucleotides: 9. There are 16 residues in the CDR3. CDR3 sequence reads: CSVEDRDRGLAGGYTF. The DNA of the CDR3 is TGCAGCGTTGAAGACCGGGACAGGGGGCTCGCAGGTGGCTACACCTTC.

V gene TRBV12-3 or TRBV12-4 combines with J gene TRBJ1-1; D remains unclear. CDR3 length: 13 residues. Trimming removed 3 bases from V and 4 bases from J, with 9 bases in between. The CDR3, as DNA: TGTGCCAGCAGTTTCGGGGTCTCCACTGAAGCTTTCTTT. Translating it yields CASSFGVSTEAFF.

The count of this clone is one. The J gene is TRBJ1-6, the V gene TRBV2, with D hard to call. In germline, CDR1 is SNHLY, CDR2 FYNNEI. There are 14 residues in the CDR3. The ends were cut back, 3 bases at V and 5 bases at J, with 8 bases in the middle. The CDR3 is CASSERHDNSPLHF. The CDR3 DNA reads TGTGCCAGCAGTGAGCGACATGATAATTCACCCCTCCACTTT.

This chain uses TRBV19 with TRBJ1-1, with D hard to call. The germline V gene has CDR1 LNHDA and CDR2 SQIVND (reference sequence). The CDR3 has 13 residues. The V gene lost 1 base and the J gene lost 5 bases, with 8 bases spanning the gap. In DNA, the CDR3 is TGTGCCAGTAGTATAGGGAGAGCTACTGAAGCTTTCTTT. This sequence encodes CASSIGRATEAFF.

This clone was seen only a few times. V usage is TRBV2 and J usage is TRBJ1-2; TRBD1 agrees at 7 bases. Germline V gene lookup returns CDR1 SNHLY and CDR2 FYNNEI. This CDR3 has 13 amino acids. The V and J ends lost 6 bases and 7 bases, in that order; junction bases with no gene match: 8. CDR3 coding DNA: TGTGCCAGCAGCTTAGACAGGGATCGTGGCTACACCTTC. Protein product: CASSLDRDRGYTF.

This clone was observed a handful of times. The chain joins TRBV5-1 to TRBJ1-2, with 10 bases lining up with TRBD1. This CDR3 contains 15 residues. Germline V gene data show CDR1 as SGHRS and CDR2 as YFSETQ. J gave up 0 bases and V 4 bases, and 3 bases lay outside the gene matches. The CDR3 DNA follows: TGCGCCAGCAGCCCGACAGGGGGCCCTAACTATGGCTACACCTTC. Translating gives CASSPTGGPNYGYTF.

The rearrangement links TRBV11-2 to TRBJ1-6; D is unclear. CDR1 is SGHAT and CDR2 is FQNNGV in the germline V gene. V lost 2 bases and J 9 bases, leaving 11 bases between the germline ends. The CDR3 spans 14 residues. The CDR3 coding sequence is TGTGCCAGCAGCTTACCCGACTTTGGTTCACCCCTCCACTTT. Residues: CASSLPDFGSPLHF.

Regarding this clone: As the CDR3 is not closed by the conserved phenylalanine or tryptophan, this likely results from a read error. Because the CDR3's place on the DNA is in doubt, the DNA is left out and the CDR3 is given as listed by TCRdb. The gene calls are TRBV12-3 or TRBV12-4 and TRBJ1-1; the D call of TRBD1 is as the table states it, not checked on the DNA. The CDR3 adds up to 12 amino acids, both ends counted. The CDR3 spells CASSSGTGRLRH.

J is TRBJ2-7 and V is TRBV14; no reliable D call. This CDR3 has 12 amino acids. CDR1 is SGHDN, CDR2 FVKESK, per germline. Trimming cost V 1 base and J 4 bases, with 5 bases left between them. CDR3 coding DNA: TGTGCCAGCAGCCAAGCAGTGTACGAGCAGTACTTC. It is translated as CASSQAVYEQYF.

The J gene is TRBJ1-2, the V gene TRBV5-1; D not certain. The CDR3 is 15 residues long. CDR1 is SGHRS, CDR2 YFSETQ, per germline. V lost 7 bases and J 2 bases, leaving 18 bases between the germline ends. The CDR3 DNA sequence: TGCGCCAGCTCACCCGGGAGGAGAACAAACTATGGCTACACCTTC. As protein: CASSPGRRTNYGYTF.

The chain uses TRBV10-3 and TRBJ1-2; D is possibly TRBD1 (5 bases). The CDR3 runs 13 residues. Trimming removed 3 bases at V and 7 bases at J, with 12 bases between. Germline V gene sequence: CDR1 ENHRY, CDR2 SYGVKD. In nucleotides, the CDR3 is TGTGCCATCAGTGATGTGGACGGGGGTGGCTACACCTTC. Protein product: CAISDVDGGGYTF.

This clone was observed once. The chain links TRBV5-1 to TRBJ1-1; D is undetermined. Between the trimmed V and J ends, which lost 0 bases and 6 bases, there was a span of 9 bases. The CDR3 length is 13 residues. In germline, CDR1 is SGHRS, CDR2 YFSETQ. This CDR3 reads CASSLAGVAEAFF. The CDR3 coding sequence is TGCGCCAGCAGCTTGGCCGGGGTGGCTGAAGCTTTCTTT.

The chain combines TRBV7-9 with TRBJ2-7, with TRBD2 matching 8 bases. The CDR3 spans 15 residues. Germline values: CDR1 SEHNR, CDR2 FQNEAQ (reference sequence). The junction had 9 bases not matched to a gene; V was cut back by 2 bases and J by 6 bases. This CDR3 is CASSLTRLARAEQYF. The CDR3 bases are TGTGCCAGCAGCTTAACAAGACTAGCGAGGGCCGAGCAGTACTTC.

V gene TRBV30 combines with J gene TRBJ1-1; 10 positions match TRBD1. The ends lost 3 bases at V and 7 bases at J; junction bases unmatched: 2. Germline values: CDR1 GTSNPN, CDR2 SVGIG (reference sequence). The length of the CDR3 is 12 residues. CDR3 in DNA: TGTGCCTGGAGCGGACAGGGGGGTGAAGCTTTCTTT. Translated, it gives CAWSGQGGEAFF.

This chain uses TRBV19 with TRBJ1-5; D perhaps matches TRBD1 (5 bases). The V end was cut by 7 bases, the J end by 1 base, with 11 bases between. There are 14 residues in the CDR3. Per the germline V gene, CDR1 is LNHDA and CDR2 is SQIVND (reference sequence). CDR3 coding DNA: TGTGCCAGTACCGACGCAGGGAGCAATCAGCCCCAGCATTTT. This encodes CASTDAGSNQPQHF.

The V call is TRBV19, the J call TRBJ2-1; D remains unclear. V lost 9 bases, J lost 0 bases, and 3 bases lay in between. This CDR3 is built from 11 residues. Germline CDR1 reads LNHDA; CDR2 reads SQIVND (reference sequence). The CDR3 nucleotides read TGTGCCAGCTACTCCTACAATGAGCAGTTCTTC. Translating gives CASYSYNEQFF.

Worth noting for this clone: One junction end disagrees with the germline gene, perhaps due to a read error. The V and J genes are TRBV3-1 (or the pseudogene TRBV3-2) and TRBJ1-2, with 7 bases that match TRBD1. The germline V gene has CDR1 LGHDT and CDR2 YNNKEL (reference sequence). CDR3 length: 14 residues. The CDR3 is CASSEEDRDYGYTF. CDR3 bases: TGTGCCAGCAGCGAAGAAGACAGGGACTATGGCTACACCTTC.

The V and J genes are TRBV6-5 and TRBJ1-1, with 9 bases matching TRBD1. The CDR3 has 13 residues. Germline assignment: CDR1 MNHEY and CDR2 SVGAGI. Trimming at V came to 6 bases and at J to 5 bases, leaving 4 bases not matched to a gene. CDR3 protein: CASSTGGRTEAFF. The CDR3 DNA reads TGTGCCAGCAGCACAGGGGGCCGGACTGAAGCTTTCTTT.

The CDR3 spells CASSQVLAGGHSGELFF. The CDR3 bases are TGTGCCAGCAGCCAAGTCCTAGCGGGGGGGCATAGCGGGGAGCTGTTTTTT. V usage is TRBV3-1 (or the pseudogene TRBV3-2) and J usage is TRBJ2-2; 12 positions match TRBD2. J gave up 7 bases and V 1 base, and 7 bases lay outside the gene matches. This CDR3 has 17 amino acids. CDR1 and CDR2 (germline): LGHDT, YNNKEL (reference sequence).

This chain joins TRBV28 and TRBJ2-7; 10 positions match TRBD1. Trimming at V came to 9 bases and at J to 0 bases, leaving 8 bases not matched to a gene. The CDR3 covers 15 residues. Germline lookup yields CDR1 MDHEN and CDR2 SYDVKM. CDR3 protein: CASSPGQGYSYEQYF. The CDR3 region has the DNA TGTGCCAGTTCACCGGGACAGGGGTACTCCTACGAGCAGTACTTC.

The V gene is TRBV6-5, the J gene TRBJ2-5, with 7 nucleotides matching TRBD2. CDR1 and CDR2 (germline): MNHEY, SVGAGI. V lost 7 bases to trimming and J lost 9 bases; unmatched junction nucleotides: 11. CDR3 length: 13 residues. As DNA, the CDR3 is TGTGCCAGCACCCAGCGGGGCCAGGGAGCCCAGTACTTC. Encoded protein: CASTQRGQGAQYF.

The chain joins TRBV5-8 to TRBJ1-1; 7 nucleotides agree with TRBD1. V shed 0 bases, J shed 1 base, and the junction held 3 bases outside the gene matches. This CDR3 contains 15 residues. The germline V gene encodes CDR1 SGHTS and CDR2 YDEGEE. CDR3 protein: CASSLGQGGNTEAFF. The DNA of the CDR3 is TGTGCCAGCAGCTTGGGACAGGGCGGGAACACTGAAGCTTTCTTT.

The chain has TRBV28 and TRBJ2-3; 7 bases agree with TRBD1. The germline gives CDR1 MDHEN, CDR2 SYDVKM. J lost 4 bases, V lost 5 bases, and 9 bases had no gene match. This CDR3 spans 15 amino acids. CDR3 in amino acids: CASSPPYRGPDTQYF. CDR3 bases: TGTGCCAGCAGTCCTCCTTACAGGGGACCAGATACGCAGTATTTT.